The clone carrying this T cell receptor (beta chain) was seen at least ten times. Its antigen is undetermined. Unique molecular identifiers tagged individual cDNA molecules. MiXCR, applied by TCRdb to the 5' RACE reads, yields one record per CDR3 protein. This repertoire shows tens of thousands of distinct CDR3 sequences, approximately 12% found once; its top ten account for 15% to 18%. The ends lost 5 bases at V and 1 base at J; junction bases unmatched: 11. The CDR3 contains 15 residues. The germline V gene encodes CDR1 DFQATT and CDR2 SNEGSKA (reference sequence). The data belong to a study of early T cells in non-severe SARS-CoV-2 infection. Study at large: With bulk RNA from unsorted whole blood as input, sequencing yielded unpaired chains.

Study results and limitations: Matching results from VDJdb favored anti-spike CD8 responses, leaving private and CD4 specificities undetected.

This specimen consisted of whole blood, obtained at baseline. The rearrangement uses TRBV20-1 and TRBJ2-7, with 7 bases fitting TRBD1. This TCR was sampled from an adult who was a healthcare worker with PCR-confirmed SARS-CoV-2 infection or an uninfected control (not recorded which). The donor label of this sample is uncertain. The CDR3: CSARADRAMSYEQYF. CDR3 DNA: TGCAGTGCTCGAGCCGACAGGGCGATGTCCTACGAGCAGTACTTC.